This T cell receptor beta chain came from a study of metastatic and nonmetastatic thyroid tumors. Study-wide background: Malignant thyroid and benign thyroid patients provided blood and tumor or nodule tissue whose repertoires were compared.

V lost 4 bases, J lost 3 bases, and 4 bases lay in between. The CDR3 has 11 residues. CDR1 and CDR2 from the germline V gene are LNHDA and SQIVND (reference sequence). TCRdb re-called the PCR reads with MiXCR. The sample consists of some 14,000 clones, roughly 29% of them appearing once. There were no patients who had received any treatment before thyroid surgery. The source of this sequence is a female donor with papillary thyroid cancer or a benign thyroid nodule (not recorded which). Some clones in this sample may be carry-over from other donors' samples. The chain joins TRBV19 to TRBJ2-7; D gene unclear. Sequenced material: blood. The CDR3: CASSNSYEQYF. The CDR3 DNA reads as TGTGCCAGTAGTAATAGCTACGAGCAGTACTTC. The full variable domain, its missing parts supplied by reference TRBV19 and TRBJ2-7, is DGGITQSPKYLFRKEGQNVTLSCEQNLNHDAMYWYRQDPGQGLRLIYYSQIVNDFQKGDIAEGYSVSREKKESFPLTVTSAQKNPTAFYLCASSNSYEQYFGPGTRLTVT.